The next 24 T cell receptor beta chains were all read from a single sample in a study of T cell responses to AZD1222 COVID-19 vaccine. Profiling relied on immunoSEQ multiplex PCR, and the TCRdb table lists in-frame clones only, not all of them. The data show more than 100,000 clones, 88% seen once. The sample was peripheral blood, taken on day 0 of AZD1222 vaccination. The receptors originated from an adult in good health.

The chain carries TRBV18 and TRBJ1-6, with TRBD1 as a possible D gene (5 bases). V was clipped by 2 bases and J by 7 bases, with 15 bases between them. CDR1 and CDR2 from the germline V gene are KGHSH and LQKENI. This CDR3 comprises 16 residues. DNA of the CDR3: TGTGCCAGCTCACCATATCAGGGAAGTGAGAATTCACCCCTCCACTTT. This sequence encodes CASSPYQGSENSPLHF.

V and J are TRBV5-1 and TRBJ1-1; D might be TRBD1 (6 bases). The CDR3 loop spans 16 amino acids. V was cut by 3 bases and J by 1 base, with 16 bases left in between. Germline assignment: CDR1 SGHRS and CDR2 YFSETQ. CDR3 region: CASSSTPGTPNTEAFF. DNA of the CDR3: TGCGCCAGCAGCTCCACTCCCGGGACACCGAACACTGAAGCTTTCTTT. Looking up the rest from reference TRBV5-1 and TRBJ1-1 gives the full variable domain: KAGVTQTPRYLIKTRGQQVTLSCSPISGHRSVSWYQQTPGQGLQFLFEYFSETQRNKGNFPGRFSGRQFSNSRSEMNVSTLELGDSALYLCASSSTPGTPNTEAFFGQGTRLTVV.

The CDR3 region has the DNA TGTGCCAGCAGCCAAGATAATAGAGGGAAGGCTAGCGACGAGCAGTACTTC. Translating it yields CASSQDNRGKASDEQYF. The chain employs TRBV3-1 (or the pseudogene TRBV3-2) and TRBJ2-7; tentative D call: TRBD2 (6 bases). Per germline, CDR1 LGHDT and CDR2 YNNKEL (reference sequence). V lost 0 bases, J lost 5 bases, and 20 bases lay in between. The CDR3 has 17 amino acids.

This clone was counted once. The chain couples TRBV4-1 to TRBJ2-1; possibly TRBD2 for D (6 bases). Germline CDR1 MGHRA, CDR2 YSYEKL. CDR3 length: 16 residues. V was pared by 2 bases and J by 7 bases, with 18 bases between. The CDR3 DNA sequence: TGCGCCAGCAGCCAATTCAGCGGCCAAGGAGGGAATGAGCAGTTCTTC. It yields the protein CASSQFSGQGGNEQFF.

The chain uses TRBV2 and TRBJ2-5; 8 bases are a match to TRBD1. The CDR3 consists of 14 residues. V dropped 5 bases and J dropped 5; count of bases not matched to a gene: 7. Germline CDR1 is SNHLY and CDR2 is FYNNEI. The CDR3, as DNA: TGTGCCAGCAGTAGGACAGGGTACTCGGAGACCCAGTACTTC. It encodes CASSRTGYSETQYF.

This chain uses TRBV7-2 with TRBJ2-7; 10 nucleotides agree with TRBD1. Germline CDR1 and CDR2: SGHTA and FQGNSA. The length of the CDR3 is 14 residues. Trimming at V came to 3 bases and at J to 3 bases, leaving 2 bases not matched to a gene. CDR3 in DNA: TGTGCCAGCAGCTTCCGGGACAGGGGCTACGAGCAGTACTTC. Translating it yields CASSFRDRGYEQYF.

The chain recombines TRBV7-8 with TRBJ2-7; 14 bases match TRBD2. CDR3 size: 17 residues. Trimming removed 1 base from V and 3 bases from J; junction bases left unmatched: 5. Germline V gene sequence: CDR1 SGHVS, CDR2 FQNEAQ. The CDR3 sequence is CASSLERTSGRFYEQYF. The CDR3 coding sequence is TGTGCCAGCAGCTTAGAGAGGACTAGCGGGAGGTTCTACGAGCAGTACTTC. Supplemented by reference TRBV7-8 and TRBJ2-7, the full variable domain reads GAGVSQSPRYKVAKRGQDVALRCDPISGHVSLFWYQQALGQGPEFLTYFQNEAQLDKSGLPSDRFFAERPEGSVSTLKIQRTQQEDSAVYLCASSLERTSGRFYEQYFGPGTRLTVT.

This clone was counted a single time. The CDR3 DNA sequence: TGTGCCAGCAGCTTATATTCTCCGACAGGTTTCAATCAGCCCCAGCATTTT. Encoded protein: CASSLYSPTGFNQPQHF. This chain links TRBV13 with TRBJ1-5; D possibly corresponds to TRBD1 (6 bases). The germline V gene has CDR1 PRHDT and CDR2 FYEKMQ (reference sequence). This CDR3 is built from 17 residues. V lost 2 bases and J lost 3, with 17 bases in between.

The CDR3 region is CASSQVQTGAYTEAFF. Here the CDR3 DNA reads TGTGCCAGCAGCCAAGTACAGACCGGCGCGTACACTGAAGCTTTCTTT. The V call is TRBV3-1 (or the pseudogene TRBV3-2), the J call TRBJ1-1; D remains ambiguous. The V and J ends lost 1 base and 3 bases respectively, with 15 bases between them. Germline V gene sequence: CDR1 LGHDT, CDR2 YNNKEL (reference sequence). The CDR3 is made up of 16 amino acids.

The gene calls are TRBV19 and TRBJ1-6; TRBD1 is a possible D gene (5 bases). Trimming left V 3 bases short and J 11 bases short, with 14 bases between. Germline CDR1 reads LNHDA; CDR2 reads SQIVND (reference sequence). The CDR3 runs 14 residues. In nucleotides, the CDR3 is TGTGCCAGTAGTATTGGGCCTCGACAGCCACCCCTCCACTTT. It is translated as CASSIGPRQPPLHF.

The chain is built from TRBV10-3 and TRBJ2-7; 10 bases agree with TRBD2. This CDR3 spans 13 amino acids. The trim removed 11 bases at V and 4 bases at J, leaving 8 bases unmatched. CDR1 ENHRY and CDR2 SYGVKD come from the germline V gene. The CDR3 sequence: CALGGTSVYEQYF. The CDR3 DNA is TGTGCCCTCGGTGGGACTAGCGTTTACGAGCAGTACTTC.

J is TRBJ1-6 and V is TRBV10-3; TRBD1 matches at 7 bases. This CDR3 has 14 residues. Germline V lookup: CDR1 ENHRY, CDR2 SYGVKD. V lost 3 bases and J lost 6; bases outside the gene matches: 2. The CDR3 DNA sequence: TGTGCCATCAGTGAAGGACAGGTTAATTCACCCCTCCACTTT. This encodes CAISEGQVNSPLHF.

The chain has TRBV5-1 and TRBJ1-1; D possibly corresponds to TRBD1 (6 bases). The CDR3 is 14 residues long. The germline V gene has CDR1 SGHRS and CDR2 YFSETQ. Trimming cost V 6 bases and J 0 bases, with 12 bases left between them. This chain's CDR3 is CASKLGHMNTEAFF. The DNA for the CDR3 is TGCGCCAGCAAGCTGGGACACATGAACACTGAAGCTTTCTTT.

The table lists this clone with a count of one. The CDR3 is CASSLGAGVGTGELFF. CDR3 DNA sequence: TGTGCCAGCAGCTTAGGGGCGGGAGTCGGGACCGGGGAGCTGTTTTTT. The chain recombines TRBV5-4 with TRBJ2-2; 7 positions match TRBD2. Germline lookup yields CDR1 SGHNT and CDR2 YYREEE (reference sequence). The CDR3 covers 16 residues. Trimming removed 2 bases from V and 5 bases from J; junction bases left unmatched: 9. The full variable domain, with the rest looked up from reference TRBV5-4 and TRBJ2-2, is ETGVTQSPTHLIKTRGQQVTLRCSSQSGHNTVSWYQQALGQGPQFIFQYYREEENGRGNFPPRFSGLQFPNYSSELNVNALELDDSALYLCASSLGAGVGTGELFFGEGSRLTVL.

The rearrangement links TRBV2 to TRBJ2-7; D might be TRBD1 or TRBD2, each matching 5 bases. Germline lookup yields CDR1 SNHLY and CDR2 FYNNEI. This CDR3 spans 13 amino acids. Trimming stripped 5 bases from V and 7 bases from J, with 15 bases between. The CDR3 loop reads CASSPRGLGEQYF. In DNA, the CDR3 is TGTGCCAGCAGTCCCCGGGGCCTCGGGGAGCAGTACTTC.

To note about this clone: The germline gene is not matched at one end of the junction; a read error may be the cause. This chain joins TRBV3-1 (or the pseudogene TRBV3-2) and TRBJ1-2; no reliable D call. The CDR3 consists of 15 residues. Germline CDR1 and CDR2: LGHDT and YNNKEL (reference sequence). CDR3 DNA sequence: TGTGCCAGCAGCCCCACAAAAAAAAGTAACTCTGGCTACACCTTC. It codes for CASSPTKKSNSGYTF.

V gene TRBV7-2 combines with J gene TRBJ1-5, with D possibly matching TRBD1 (6 bases). The CDR3 sequence is 13 residues long. V was shortened by 2 bases and J by 7 bases, with 9 bases between the two germline ends. Germline V gene sequence: CDR1 SGHTA, CDR2 FQGNSA. CDR3 region: CASSLQGRQPQHF. The DNA of the CDR3 is TGTGCCAGCAGCTTACAGGGGCGGCAGCCCCAGCATTTT.

The chain recombines TRBV10-1 with TRBJ2-1; D gene ambiguous. The germline V and J ends were trimmed by 4 bases and 8 bases, with 9 bases remaining between them. The CDR3 consists of 12 residues. CDR1 is WNHNN, CDR2 SYGVQD, per germline (reference sequence). CDR3 in amino acids: CASSASRDEQFF. As DNA, the CDR3 is TGCGCCAGCAGTGCATCAAGGGATGAGCAGTTCTTC.

This rearrangement joins TRBV5-1 to TRBJ2-5; 14 bases match TRBD2. The V and J ends lost 3 bases and 5 bases, in that order; junction bases with no gene match: 6. Germline V gene sequence: CDR1 SGHRS, CDR2 YFSETQ. This CDR3 contains 16 residues. The CDR3 reads CASSSPTSGRGETQYF. The CDR3 nucleotides are TGCGCCAGCAGCTCTCCGACTAGCGGGAGGGGGGAGACCCAGTACTTC.

The V call is TRBV10-1, the J call TRBJ2-3; 7 bases are shared with TRBD1. Losses at the gene ends were 0 bases for V and 5 bases for J; bases not matched to a gene: 11. The germline gives CDR1 WNHNN, CDR2 SYGVQD (reference sequence). The CDR3 runs to 17 residues. The CDR3 DNA is TGCGCCAGCAGTGAGTCGGGGACAGCGAGAGGATTAGATACGCAGTATTTT. Translated: CASSESGTARGLDTQYF.

This rearrangement joins TRBV18 to TRBJ1-3, with D possibly TRBD1 on 6 matching bases. Germline loops: CDR1 KGHSH, CDR2 LQKENI. CDR3 size: 17 residues. V lost 3 bases and J lost 4, with 19 bases in between. CDR3 loop: CASSPLSGRGSGNTIYF. The CDR3 bases are TGTGCCAGCTCACCGTTGTCCGGCAGGGGTTCAGGAAACACCATATATTTT.

This clone was recorded once. This chain connects TRBV28 to TRBJ2-7; TRBD2 is a possible D gene (5 bases). V shed 7 bases and J shed 1 base, with 17 bases lying between them. Germline V lookup: CDR1 MDHEN, CDR2 SYDVKM. The CDR3 is made up of 15 amino acids. CDR3 in DNA: TGTGCCAGCATTTCTCGGGGAGCTTGGTCCTACGAGCAGTACTTC. This encodes CASISRGAWSYEQYF.

V and J are TRBV9 and TRBJ2-1; a weak D match, TRBD2 (5 bases). CDR3 length: 15 amino acids. The V gene's germline CDR1 is SGDLS and CDR2 YYNGEE. V was shortened by 0 bases and J by 6 bases, with 13 bases between the two germline ends. This CDR3 reads CASSVGTRAGNEQFF. CDR3 sequence (DNA): TGTGCCAGCAGCGTAGGGACCCGCGCGGGCAATGAGCAGTTCTTC.

The chain employs TRBV9 and TRBJ1-1; a weak D match, TRBD1 (5 bases). The CDR3 loop spans 15 amino acids. Germline CDR1 and CDR2: SGDLS and YYNGEE. Deletions cut 0 bases from V and 5 bases from J, with 14 bases between. The CDR3 bases are TGTGCCAGCAGCGTAGTGGCAGGGCCTCAAACTGAAGCTTTCTTT. This gives the protein CASSVVAGPQTEAFF.